This is a list of T cell receptor beta chains from one sample in a study of shared clonotypes between healthy human individuals. The table came from immunoSEQ multiplex PCR; TCRdb's copy has only in-frame clones and leaves some out. The sample contains about 2.3 million clones, around 93% of which appear only once. The sequencing input was naive CD4+ T cells from PBMCs. Receptors were obtained from a man in his late teens or twenties in good health. Some clones in this sample may be carry-over from other donors' samples. CDR3s include the opening cysteine and the closing phenylalanine or tryptophan. The order of the fields is V gene, D gene, clone size, J gene, CDR3 protein, CDR3 DNA. A D gene is named only where the DNA matches it firmly. Clone size is not always given. Where it is, it says once, few, many or a class for expanded clones.

v_call: TRBV5-4
d_call: TRBD2
clone_size: .
j_call: TRBJ2-3
cdr3_aa: CASSLRTSGKVDTQYF
cdr3_nt: TGTGCCAGCAGCTTGCGGACTAGCGGGAAAGTAGATACGCAGTATTTT

v_call: TRBV6-1
d_call: .
clone_size: once
j_call: TRBJ2-7
cdr3_aa: CASSVSGNPYEQYF
cdr3_nt: TGTGCCAGCAGTGTAAGCGGTAATCCCTACGAGCAGTACTTC

v_call: TRBV21-1
d_call: .
clone_size: .
j_call: TRBJ1-2
cdr3_aa: CASSKERTGRYGYTF
cdr3_nt: TGTGCCAGCAGCAAAGAAAGGACAGGTCGTTATGGCTACACCTTC

v_call: TRBV25-1
d_call: TRBD1
clone_size: .
j_call: TRBJ2-7
cdr3_aa: CASKPTMGQGVDEQYF
cdr3_nt: TGTGCCAGCAAACCCACCATGGGACAGGGGGTTGACGAGCAGTACTTC

v_call: TRBV19
d_call: .
clone_size: .
j_call: TRBJ1-5
cdr3_aa: CASGDGGRNQPQHF
cdr3_nt: TGTGCCAGTGGGGACGGGGGACGCAATCAGCCCCAGCATTTT

v_call: TRBV5-6
d_call: .
clone_size: .
j_call: TRBJ2-3
cdr3_aa: CASSPVAASLTDTQYF
cdr3_nt: TGTGCCAGCAGCCCCGTAGCGGCTTCGCTCACAGATACGCAGTATTTT

v_call: TRBV28
d_call: .
clone_size: .
j_call: TRBJ2-4
cdr3_aa: CASSPPGTLAKNIQYF
cdr3_nt: TGTGCCAGCAGCCCACCGGGGACATTAGCCAAAAACATTCAGTACTTC

v_call: TRBV20-1
d_call: TRBD1
clone_size: .
j_call: TRBJ1-1
cdr3_aa: CSAKGQAEAFF
cdr3_nt: TGCAGTGCTAAGGGACAGGCCGAAGCTTTCTTT

v_call: TRBV18
d_call: .
clone_size: .
j_call: TRBJ2-2
cdr3_aa: CASSPTGNTGELFF
cdr3_nt: TGTGCCAGCTCACCTACAGGGAACACCGGGGAGCTGTTTTTT

v_call: TRBV4-2
d_call: TRBD1
clone_size: .
j_call: TRBJ2-4
cdr3_aa: CASSHQNTQGSAENIQYF
cdr3_nt: TGTGCCAGCAGCCACCAGAATACACAGGGGTCAGCCGAAAACATTCAGTACTTC

v_call: TRBV6-1
d_call: .
clone_size: .
j_call: TRBJ2-7
cdr3_aa: CASSEGQRYSYEQYF
cdr3_nt: TGTGCCAGCAGTGAGGGGCAGCGATACTCCTACGAGCAGTACTTC

v_call: TRBV27
d_call: .
clone_size: .
j_call: TRBJ2-3
cdr3_aa: CASSALARADTQYF
cdr3_nt: TGTGCCAGCAGTGCCCTGGCGAGAGCTGATACGCAGTATTTT

v_call: TRBV28
d_call: .
clone_size: .
j_call: TRBJ1-2
cdr3_aa: CASSFAGGNYGYTF
cdr3_nt: TGTGCCAGCAGTTTTGCGGGAGGGAACTATGGCTACACCTTC

v_call: TRBV4-1
d_call: .
clone_size: .
j_call: TRBJ1-6
cdr3_aa: CASSQDRGTQNSSPLHF
cdr3_nt: TGCGCCAGCAGCCAAGATCGGGGGACCCAGAATTCCTCACCCCTCCACTTT

v_call: TRBV5-4
d_call: .
clone_size: .
j_call: TRBJ1-1
cdr3_aa: CASSRDGGTEAFF
cdr3_nt: TGTGCCAGCAGCCGAGACGGGGGCACTGAAGCTTTCTTT

v_call: TRBV11-2
d_call: .
clone_size: .
j_call: TRBJ2-5
cdr3_aa: CASSLDGGAGETQYF
cdr3_nt: TGTGCCAGCAGCTTAGATGGGGGGGCTGGGGAGACCCAGTACTTC

v_call: TRBV11-3
d_call: TRBD1
clone_size: .
j_call: TRBJ2-7
cdr3_aa: CASSLDTGTGYEQYF
cdr3_nt: TGTGCCAGCAGCTTAGATACCGGGACAGGATACGAGCAGTACTTC

v_call: TRBV30
d_call: .
clone_size: .
j_call: TRBJ2-3
cdr3_aa: CAWSSITDTQYF
cdr3_nt: TGTGCCTGGAGTTCGATCACAGATACGCAGTATTTT